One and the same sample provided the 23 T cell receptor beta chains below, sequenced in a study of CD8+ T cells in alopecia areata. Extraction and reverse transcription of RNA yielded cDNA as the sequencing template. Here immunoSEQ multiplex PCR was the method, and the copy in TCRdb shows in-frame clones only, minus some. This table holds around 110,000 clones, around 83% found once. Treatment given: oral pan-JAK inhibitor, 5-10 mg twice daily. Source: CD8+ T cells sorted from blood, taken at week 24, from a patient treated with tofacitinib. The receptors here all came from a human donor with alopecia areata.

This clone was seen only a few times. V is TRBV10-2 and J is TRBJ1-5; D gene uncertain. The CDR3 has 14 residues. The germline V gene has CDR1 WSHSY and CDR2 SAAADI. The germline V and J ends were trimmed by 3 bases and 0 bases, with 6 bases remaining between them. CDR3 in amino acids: CASSDGDSNQPQHF. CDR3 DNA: TGCGCCAGCAGTGATGGGGATAGCAATCAGCCCCAGCATTTT.

CDR3 DNA: TGTGCCAGCAGGACTAACTCGTTACGGCAAGAGACCCAGTACTTC. Its protein is CASRTNSLRQETQYF. The chain has TRBV7-8 and TRBJ2-5, with D possibly TRBD2 on 5 matching bases. The length of the CDR3 is 15 residues. Germline CDR1 reads SGHVS; CDR2 reads FQNEAQ. Trimming shortened V by 6 bases and J by 2 bases, and 16 bases separated the two germline ends.

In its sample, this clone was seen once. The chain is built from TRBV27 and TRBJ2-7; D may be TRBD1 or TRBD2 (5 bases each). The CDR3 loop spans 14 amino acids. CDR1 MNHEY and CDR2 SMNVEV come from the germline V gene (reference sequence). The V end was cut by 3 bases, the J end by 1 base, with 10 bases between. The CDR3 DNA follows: TGTGCCAGCAGTTTCGGGGACGGTTCCTACGAGCAGTACTTC. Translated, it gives CASSFGDGSYEQYF.

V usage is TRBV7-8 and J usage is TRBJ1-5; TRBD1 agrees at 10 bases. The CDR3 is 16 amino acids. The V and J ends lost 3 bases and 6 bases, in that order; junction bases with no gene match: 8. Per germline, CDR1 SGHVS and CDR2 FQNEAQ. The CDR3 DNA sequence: TGTGCCAGCAGCTTTTCCGGCCGGGACAGGGGTCAGCCCCAGCATTTT. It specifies CASSFSGRDRGQPQHF.

The CDR3 spells CASSDSPRGAVDTQYF. The CDR3 DNA sequence: TGTGCCAGCAGCGACTCACCGCGGGGGGCCGTAGATACGCAGTATTTT. V usage is TRBV9 and J usage is TRBJ2-3; 8 bases line up with TRBD2. The CDR3 extends over 16 amino acids. Germline V lookup: CDR1 SGDLS, CDR2 YYNGEE. J lost 5 bases, V lost 3 bases, and 11 bases had no gene match.

CDR3 bases: TGCGCCAGCAGTGTTGAGGCTTTAGGGGAGCTGTTTTTT. This translates into CASSVEALGELFF. The gene calls are TRBV4-1 and TRBJ2-2; D is undetermined. V lost 6 bases, J lost 8 bases, and 13 bases lay in between. Per germline, CDR1 MGHRA and CDR2 YSYEKL. This CDR3 contains 13 residues.

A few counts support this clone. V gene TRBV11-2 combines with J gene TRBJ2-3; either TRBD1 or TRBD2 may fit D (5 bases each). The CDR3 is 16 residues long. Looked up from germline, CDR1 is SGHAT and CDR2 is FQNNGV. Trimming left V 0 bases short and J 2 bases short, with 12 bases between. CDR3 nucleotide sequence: TGTGCCAGCAGCTTAGACGCCTGGGGGTACACAGATACGCAGTATTTT. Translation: CASSLDAWGYTDTQYF.

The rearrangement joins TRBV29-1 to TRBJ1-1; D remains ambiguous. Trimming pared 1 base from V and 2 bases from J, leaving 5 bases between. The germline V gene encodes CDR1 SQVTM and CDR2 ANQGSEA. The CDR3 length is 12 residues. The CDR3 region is CSVEGGNTEAFF. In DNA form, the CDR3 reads TGCAGCGTTGAAGGGGGTAACACTGAAGCTTTCTTT.

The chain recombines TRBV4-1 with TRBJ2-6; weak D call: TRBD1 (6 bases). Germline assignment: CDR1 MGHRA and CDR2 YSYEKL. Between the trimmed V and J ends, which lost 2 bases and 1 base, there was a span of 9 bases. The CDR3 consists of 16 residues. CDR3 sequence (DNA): TGCGCCAGCAGCCAACACACAGGGTCTGGGGCCAACGTCCTGACTTTC. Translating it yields CASSQHTGSGANVLTF.

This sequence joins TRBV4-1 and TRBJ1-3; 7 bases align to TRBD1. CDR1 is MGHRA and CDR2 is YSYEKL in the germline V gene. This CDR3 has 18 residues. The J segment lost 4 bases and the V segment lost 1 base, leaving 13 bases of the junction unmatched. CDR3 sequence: CASSQVLGPDRAGNTIYF. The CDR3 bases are TGCGCCAGCAGCCAAGTCCTCGGGCCCGACAGGGCCGGAAACACCATATATTTT.

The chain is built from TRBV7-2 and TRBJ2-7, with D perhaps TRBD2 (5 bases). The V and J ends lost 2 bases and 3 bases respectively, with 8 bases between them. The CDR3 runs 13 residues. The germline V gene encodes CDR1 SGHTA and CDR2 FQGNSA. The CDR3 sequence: CASSLWEHYEQYF. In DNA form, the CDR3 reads TGTGCCAGCAGCTTATGGGAGCACTACGAGCAGTACTTC.

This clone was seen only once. CDR3 in DNA: TGTGCCAGCAGGCCCAGACAGAGTAGCGATTCACCCCTCCACTTT. It encodes CASRPRQSSDSPLHF. J is TRBJ1-6 and V is TRBV2; D is possibly TRBD1 (5 bases). CDR3 size: 15 residues. The V gene lost 6 bases and the J gene lost 8 bases, with 17 bases spanning the gap. Germline V gene data show CDR1 as SNHLY and CDR2 as FYNNEI. The whole variable domain, remainder taken from reference TRBV2 and TRBJ1-6, is EPEVTQTPSHQVTQMGQEVILRCVPISNHLYFYWYRQILGQKVEFLVSFYNNEISEKSEIFDDQFSVERPDGSNFTLKIRSTKLEDSAMYFCASRPRQSSDSPLHFGNGTRLTVT.

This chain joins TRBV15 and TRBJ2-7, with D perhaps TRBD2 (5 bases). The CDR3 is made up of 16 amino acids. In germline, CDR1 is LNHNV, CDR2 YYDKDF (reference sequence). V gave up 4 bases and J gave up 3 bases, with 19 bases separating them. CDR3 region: CATSNEGPLILYEQYF. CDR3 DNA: TGTGCCACCAGCAATGAGGGCCCCCTAATTCTCTACGAGCAGTACTTC. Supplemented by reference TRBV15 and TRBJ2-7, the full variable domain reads DAMVIQNPRYQVTQFGKPVTLSCSQTLNHNVMYWYQQKSSQAPKLLFHYYDKDFNNEADTPDNFQSRRPNTSFCFLDIRSPGLGDTAMYLCATSNEGPLILYEQYFGPGTRLTVT.

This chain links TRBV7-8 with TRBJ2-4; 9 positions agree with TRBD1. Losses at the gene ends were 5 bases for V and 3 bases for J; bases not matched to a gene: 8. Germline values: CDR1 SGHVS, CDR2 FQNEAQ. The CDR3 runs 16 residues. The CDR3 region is CASSPTDRGLKNIQYF. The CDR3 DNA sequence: TGTGCCAGCAGCCCGACGGACAGGGGCCTCAAAAACATTCAGTACTTC.

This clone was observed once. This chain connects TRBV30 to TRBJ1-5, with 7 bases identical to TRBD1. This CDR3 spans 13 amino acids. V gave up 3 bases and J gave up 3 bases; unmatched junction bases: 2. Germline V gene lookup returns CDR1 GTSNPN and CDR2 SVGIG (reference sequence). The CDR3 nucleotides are TGTGCCTGGAGCGGACAGGACAATCAGCCCCAGCATTTT. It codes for CAWSGQDNQPQHF. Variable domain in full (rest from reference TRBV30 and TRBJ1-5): SQTIHQWPATLVQPVGSPLSLECTVEGTSNPNLYWYRQAAGRGLQLLFYSVGIGQISSEVPQNLSASRPQDRQFILSSKKLLLSDSGFYLCAWSGQDNQPQHFGDGTRLSIL.

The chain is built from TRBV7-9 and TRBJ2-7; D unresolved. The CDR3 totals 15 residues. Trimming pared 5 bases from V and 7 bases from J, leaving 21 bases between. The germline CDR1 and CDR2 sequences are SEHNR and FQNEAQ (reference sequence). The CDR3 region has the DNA TGTGCCAGCAGCCCCGAAGTGGCTTCCCTGGGGGAGCAGTACTTC. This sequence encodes CASSPEVASLGEQYF. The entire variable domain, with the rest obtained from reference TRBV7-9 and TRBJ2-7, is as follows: DTGVSQNPRHKITKRGQNVTFRCDPISEHNRLYWYRQTLGQGPEFLTYFQNEAQLEKSRLLSDRFSAERPKGSFSTLEIQRTEQGDSAMYLCASSPEVASLGEQYFGPGTRLTVT.

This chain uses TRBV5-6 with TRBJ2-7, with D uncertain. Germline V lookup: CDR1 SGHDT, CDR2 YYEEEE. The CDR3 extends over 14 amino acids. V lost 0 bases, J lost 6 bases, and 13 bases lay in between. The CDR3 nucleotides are TGTGCCAGCAGCTTGGAAGGGTTCGTAAGCGAGCAGTACTTC. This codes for CASSLEGFVSEQYF.

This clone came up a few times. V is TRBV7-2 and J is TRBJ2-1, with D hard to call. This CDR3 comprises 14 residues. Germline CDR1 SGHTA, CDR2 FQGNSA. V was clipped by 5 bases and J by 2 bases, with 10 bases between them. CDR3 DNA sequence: TGTGCCAGCAGCGAAGAGATAACCTACAATGAGCAGTTCTTC. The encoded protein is CASSEEITYNEQFF.

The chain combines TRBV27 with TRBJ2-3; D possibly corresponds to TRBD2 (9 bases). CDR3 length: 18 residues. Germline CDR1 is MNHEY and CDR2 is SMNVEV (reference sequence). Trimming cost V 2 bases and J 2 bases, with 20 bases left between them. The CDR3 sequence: CASSLAGGRLAVTDTQYF. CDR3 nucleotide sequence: TGTGCCAGCAGTTTAGCAGGGGGCCGACTAGCGGTCACAGATACGCAGTATTTT.

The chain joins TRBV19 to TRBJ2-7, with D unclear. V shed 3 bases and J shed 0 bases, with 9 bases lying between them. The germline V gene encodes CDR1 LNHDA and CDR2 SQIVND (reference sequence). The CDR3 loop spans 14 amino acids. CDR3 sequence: CASSIGSDSYEQYF. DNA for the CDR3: TGTGCCAGTAGTATTGGGTCCGACTCCTACGAGCAGTACTTC.

This CDR3 is CASSSPPTGGGHEQFF. The CDR3 bases are TGTGCCAGCAGCTCCCCTCCCACAGGGGGCGGGCATGAGCAGTTCTTC. The rearrangement uses TRBV7-9 and TRBJ2-1; 9 nucleotides agree with TRBD1. Per germline, CDR1 SEHNR and CDR2 FQNEAQ (reference sequence). The CDR3 runs to 16 residues. The V and J ends lost 4 bases and 8 bases, in that order; junction bases with no gene match: 12.

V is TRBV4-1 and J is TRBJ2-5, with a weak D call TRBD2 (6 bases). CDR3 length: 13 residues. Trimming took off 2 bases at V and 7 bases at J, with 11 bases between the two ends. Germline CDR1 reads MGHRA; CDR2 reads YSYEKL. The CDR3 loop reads CASSQPGTGTQYF. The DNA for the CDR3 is TGCGCCAGCAGCCAACCAGGGACTGGGACCCAGTACTTC.

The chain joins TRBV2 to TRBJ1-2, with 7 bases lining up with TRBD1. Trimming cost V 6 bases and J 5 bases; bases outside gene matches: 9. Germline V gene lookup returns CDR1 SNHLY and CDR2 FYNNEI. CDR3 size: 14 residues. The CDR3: CASRATTGWYGYTF. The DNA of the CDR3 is TGTGCCAGCAGAGCAACGACAGGGTGGTATGGCTACACCTTC.